This TCR beta chain appears in the sequencing data of a study of technical replicates of blood from several donors. The repertoire was sequenced with immunoSEQ multiplex PCR; TCRdb's copy has only in-frame clones and lacks some. The sample includes some 81,000 clones, roughly nine tenths of them seen just once. Trimming pared 0 bases from V and 5 bases from J, leaving 20 bases between. This CDR3 contains 17 residues. Germline assignment: CDR1 LNHNV and CDR2 YYDKDF (reference sequence). This TCR derives from a human donor in good health. The rearrangement uses TRBV15 and TRBJ2-7; tentatively, D is TRBD1 (6 bases). The sample taken for sequencing was T cells isolated from PBMCs. DNA for the CDR3: TGTGCCACCAGCAGAGATCGAGTCACCGACAGGCCGGACGAGCAGTACTTC. This translates into CATSRDRVTDRPDEQYF. Filled out from reference TRBV15 and TRBJ2-7, the complete variable domain reads DAMVIQNPRYQVTQFGKPVTLSCSQTLNHNVMYWYQQKSSQAPKLLFHYYDKDFNNEADTPDNFQSRRPNTSFCFLDIRSPGLGDTAMYLCATSRDRVTDRPDEQYFGPGTRLTVT.